This T cell receptor (beta chain) was sequenced for a study of beta chain features in type 1 diabetes. A note on this clone: Its antigen is still unknown.

As every portion of the isolated RNA was reverse transcribed, the sequencing read expressed TCRB transcripts. Generated by immunoSEQ multiplex PCR, the TCRdb table keeps only in-frame clones and is missing some. The table shows under 300,000 clones, with roughly 14% occurring only once. General study points: The study found that naive, central memory and Treg TCRB repertoires appeared more similar in patients than in healthy donors. Among all four CD4+ subsets, Type 1 diabetes patients had TCRB CDR3s that were moderately but significantly shorter.

Naive, central memory, regulatory and stem cell-like memory cells within the CD4+ compartment were sorted using CD45RO/CCR7/CD25/CD127/CD95/CD27. The purity of all sorted populations exceeded 95%. V was pared by 1 base and J by 9 bases, with 19 bases between. CDR1 SGHNT and CDR2 YENEEA come from the germline V gene. The length of the CDR3 is 16 residues. The source material was naive CD4+ T cells from blood. The chain couples TRBV11-3 to TRBJ2-1; no definite D call. The TCR originated in a man aged 25 to 40 with type 1 diabetes. The CDR3 sequence: CASSLVVHLTMVEQFF. Here the CDR3 DNA reads TGTGCCAGCAGCTTAGTAGTACACCTCACTATGGTTGAGCAGTTCTTC. Based on the CDR3 plus reference TRBV11-3 and TRBJ2-1, the full variable domain is EAGVVQSPRYKIIEKKQPVAFWCNPISGHNTLYWYLQNLGQGPELLIRYENEEAVDDSQLPKDRFSAERLKGVDSTLKIQPAELGDSAVYLCASSLVVHLTMVEQFFGPGTRLTVL.